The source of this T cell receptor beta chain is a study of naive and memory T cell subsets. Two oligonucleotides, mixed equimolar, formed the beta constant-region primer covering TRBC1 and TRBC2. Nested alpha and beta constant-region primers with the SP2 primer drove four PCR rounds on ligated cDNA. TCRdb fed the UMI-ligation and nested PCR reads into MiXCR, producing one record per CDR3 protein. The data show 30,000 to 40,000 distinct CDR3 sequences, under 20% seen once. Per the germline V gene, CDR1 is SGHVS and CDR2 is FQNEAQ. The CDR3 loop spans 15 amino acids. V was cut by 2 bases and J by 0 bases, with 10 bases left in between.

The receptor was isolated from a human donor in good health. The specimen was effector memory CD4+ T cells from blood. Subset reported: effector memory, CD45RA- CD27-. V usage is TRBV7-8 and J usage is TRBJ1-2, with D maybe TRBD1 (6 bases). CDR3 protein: CASSLSGTSNYGYTF. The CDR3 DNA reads TGTGCCAGCAGCTTATCCGGGACATCTAACTATGGCTACACCTTC.